This T cell receptor (beta chain) was captured in a study of T cell responses to AZD1222 COVID-19 vaccine listed by TCRdb under 2021. About the study as a whole: A total of about 250 trial participants underwent TCR sequencing, of whom 200 to 220 had received two doses of AZD1222 and around 25 had received two doses of the MenACWY control vaccine. Trial participants were enrolled by age into 18-55, 56-69 and 70-plus year subgroups, with about 150, 28 and 57 TCR-sequenced participants respectively.

The CDR3 contains 14 residues, cysteine and phenylalanine counted. Only the CDR3 DNA is retained, 42 bases long and in frame from the first base. V is reduced by 0 bases and J by 0 bases, leaving a spacing of 5 bases between them. Sequences SGHRS (CDR1) and YFSETQ (CDR2) are obtained from the germline V gene. A note on this clone: Its specific antigen is unknown. No base qualities exist here, and no much larger clone lies one base off it. The sample contains more than one DNA sequence encoding this CDR3.

The CDR3 regions of human TCRbeta chains were subjected to immunosequencing. The authors processed their data as follows. TCRs in the repertoires were compared against a reference library of SARS-CoV-2-specific TCRs that had been generated with the MIRA antigen-specificity platform. Breadth was defined as the fraction of unique TCRs that were SARS-CoV-2-associated, and depth was defined as the fraction of total T cells that were SARS-CoV-2-associated. Using the MIRA data, each spike-specific TCR was assigned both to the spike region to which the TCR was reactive and to a CD4 or CD8 class. Log10-transformed breadth and depth values were compared by one-way ANOVA with Sidak's multiple comparisons tests. TCRdb stores this immuneACCESS table with in-frame sequences only. Part of the clones is absent; in the studies checked, under half of the shortfall reflects unresolved V genes, and no reason is known for the rest. That table furnishes V, J and clone size, whereas the DNA furnished D and trimming. Across this sample there are about 140,000 clones, with around 93% seen only once. The ten largest account for about 3.8% of the sample.

Sample time point, as interpreted from the label and publication: about 28 days (+/-7) after the second vaccine dose. AZD1222 recipients whose second dose came at about 4 weeks and those whose second dose came at about 12 weeks were combined into one group, since spike-specific TCR depth and breadth did not differ between the two schedules. Vaccinee samples were obtained from the UK trials COV001 and COV002, which included a single-blind randomized controlled phase 2/3 trial of AZD1222 (ChAdOx1 nCoV-19) in healthy adults. Trial participant PBMC samples were collected at day 0 and day 28 after the second dose for TCRbeta chain sequencing. Study-wide conclusions, independent of this receptor: No day 14 peak-response samples were available, so repertoires were characterized only after the peak T cell response. Conclusions about previously exposed vaccinees were limited because only six AZD1222 recipients were SARS-CoV-2 seropositive at baseline. Participants were mostly white British and included more females than males, and it was suggested by the authors that clonal diversity may have been underestimated. The vaccine-associated CD4 TCRs covered the entire spike protein, and the dominant responses fell in regions 160-218 and 743-854. Reportedly, almost half of the unique spike-specific TCRs recognized epitopes lying outside the regions that are mutated in the B.1.351 and B.1.1.7 variants. A significant rise in spike-specific TCR breadth and depth was observed after two AZD1222 doses relative to day 0 and relative to MenACWY recipients. The 56-69-year group was small, and its depth increase did not reach significance, likely because of low power.

This receptor chain uses TRBV5-1 and TRBJ2-3, with no confident D gene call. The source material was peripheral blood, sampled 28 days after the second AZD1222 dose. This receptor was taken from an adult who received the AZD1222 COVID-19 vaccine. The CDR3 corresponds to CASSLGQSTDTQYF. The nucleotide sequence reads TGCGCCAGCAGCTTGGGGCAGAGCACAGATACGCAGTATTTT.